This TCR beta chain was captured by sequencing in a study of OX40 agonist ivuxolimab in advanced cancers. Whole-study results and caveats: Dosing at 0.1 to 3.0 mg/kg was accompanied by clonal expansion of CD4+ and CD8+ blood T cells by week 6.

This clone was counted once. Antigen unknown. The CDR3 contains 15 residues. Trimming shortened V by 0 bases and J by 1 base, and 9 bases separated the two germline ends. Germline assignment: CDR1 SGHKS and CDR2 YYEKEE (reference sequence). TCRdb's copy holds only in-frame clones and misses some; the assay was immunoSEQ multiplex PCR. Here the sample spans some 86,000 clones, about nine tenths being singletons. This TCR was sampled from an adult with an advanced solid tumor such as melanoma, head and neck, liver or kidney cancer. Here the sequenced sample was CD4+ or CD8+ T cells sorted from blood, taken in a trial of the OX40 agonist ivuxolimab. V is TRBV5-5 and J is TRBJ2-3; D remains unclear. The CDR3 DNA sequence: TGTGCCAGCAGCTTGGGGAACACTGGCACAGATACGCAGTATTTT. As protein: CASSLGNTGTDTQYF.